One and the same sample provided the 27 T cell receptor beta chains below, sequenced in a study of control samples from healthy donors and cancer patients. Sequencing was performed with immunoSEQ multiplex PCR; in TCRdb, only in-frame clones are kept and a portion is missing. Of about 190,000 clones in the sample, over 80% were seen once. What was sequenced was blood. The receptors were sampled from a man younger than 40 in good health.

The rearrangement uses TRBV6-6 and TRBJ1-4, with 7 bases that match TRBD1. CDR3 length: 16 amino acids. CDR1 and CDR2 (germline): MNHNY, SVGAGI (reference sequence). Trimming at V came to 0 bases and at J to 8 bases, leaving 9 bases not matched to a gene. CDR3 in DNA: TGTGCCAGCAGTTACTCGACGACAGGGAGGAGGGAAAAACTGTTTTTT. This translates into CASSYSTTGRREKLFF.

The chain links TRBV6-5 to TRBJ2-1; 7 positions match TRBD1. V was clipped by 7 bases and J by 0 bases; unmatched bases: 3. The length of the CDR3 is 14 residues. The germline V gene has CDR1 MNHEY and CDR2 SVGAGI. The DNA of the CDR3 is TGTGCCAGCATCAGGGGGAGCTCCTACAATGAGCAGTTCTTC. Residues: CASIRGSSYNEQFF.

The gene calls are TRBV11-2 and TRBJ1-1; D possibly corresponds to TRBD1 (5 bases). The CDR3 consists of 15 residues. The germline V gene encodes CDR1 SGHAT and CDR2 FQNNGV. The germline V and J ends were trimmed by 3 bases and 1 base, with 12 bases remaining between them. CDR3 sequence reads: CASSLTGTPNTEAFF. CDR3 bases: TGTGCCAGCAGCTTGACCGGGACGCCGAACACTGAAGCTTTCTTT.

This chain connects TRBV2 to TRBJ2-3, with a possible D match to TRBD2 (6 bases). The V and J ends lost 6 bases and 1 base respectively, with 8 bases between them. The CDR3 has 13 residues. Per the germline V gene, CDR1 is SNHLY and CDR2 is FYNNEI. The CDR3 DNA sequence: TGTGCCAGCAGGGGGGGAGGCACAGATACGCAGTATTTT. This translates into CASRGGGTDTQYF.

This clone occurred once. V is TRBV5-5 and J is TRBJ1-4; TRBD1 agrees at 11 bases. There are 16 residues in the CDR3. Trimming removed 0 bases from V and 8 bases from J; junction bases left unmatched: 6. Germline CDR1 and CDR2: SGHKS and YYEKEE (reference sequence). The CDR3 sequence is CASSLEGRDRGEKLFF. In DNA, the CDR3 is TGTGCCAGCAGCTTGGAGGGCCGGGACAGGGGGGAAAAACTGTTTTTT.

This clone was counted once. The chain employs TRBV2 and TRBJ2-2; 7 positions agree with TRBD2. This CDR3 contains 15 residues. The ends lost 8 bases at V and 0 bases at J; junction bases unmatched: 6. In germline, CDR1 is SNHLY, CDR2 FYNNEI. This CDR3 is CASGSGTANTGELFF. The CDR3, as DNA: TGTGCCAGCGGGAGCGGGACGGCGAACACCGGGGAGCTGTTTTTT.

This clone occurred once. The CDR3 reads CASSVNTEAFF. For the CDR3, the DNA is TGTGCCAGCAGTGTCAACACTGAAGCTTTCTTT. V is TRBV6-6 and J is TRBJ1-1, with unresolved D. Germline loops: CDR1 MNHNY, CDR2 SVGAGI (reference sequence). Trimming cost V 5 bases and J 2 bases, with 3 bases left between them. This CDR3 is 11 amino acids long.

The gene calls are TRBV2 and TRBJ2-3; D might be TRBD1 (5 bases). This CDR3 spans 14 amino acids. Trimming removed 4 bases at V and 2 bases at J, with 10 bases between. CDR1 SNHLY and CDR2 FYNNEI come from the germline V gene. The CDR3 spells CASSGGHYTDTQYF. CDR3 DNA sequence: TGTGCCAGCAGTGGGGGCCACTACACAGATACGCAGTATTTT.

The V gene is TRBV29-1, the J gene TRBJ2-7, with D tentatively TRBD2 (6 bases). The CDR3 has 14 residues. Germline loops: CDR1 SQVTM, CDR2 ANQGSEA. V was trimmed by 7 bases and J by 4 bases, leaving 20 bases between them. The CDR3: CSAAGQKNTYEQYF. The DNA of the CDR3 is TGCAGCGCTGCGGGGCAGAAGAATACTTACGAGCAGTACTTC.

V and J are TRBV3-1 (or the pseudogene TRBV3-2) and TRBJ2-1; D may be TRBD2 (5 bases). Trimming left V 5 bases short and J 8 bases short, with 16 bases between. The CDR3 covers 14 residues. Germline assignment: CDR1 LGHDT and CDR2 YNNKEL (reference sequence). The CDR3 region is CASSSTIPGDEQFF. CDR3 coding DNA: TGTGCCAGCAGCTCAACAATTCCCGGGGATGAGCAGTTCTTC.

This clone was picked up one time. The chain combines TRBV2 with TRBJ1-6; 8 nucleotides align to TRBD1. This CDR3 has 15 residues. Germline V gives CDR1 SNHLY, CDR2 FYNNEI. J gave up 5 bases and V 6 bases, and 6 bases lay outside the gene matches. The CDR3: CASRDRVKHNSPLHF. In DNA, the CDR3 is TGTGCCAGCAGGGACAGGGTCAAACATAATTCACCCCTCCACTTT.

The rearrangement uses TRBV19 and TRBJ2-7; the match to TRBD2 covers 7 bases. Trimming took 1 base from V and 4 from J; bases not matched to a gene: 10. The germline V gene has CDR1 LNHDA and CDR2 SQIVND (reference sequence). The CDR3 consists of 16 residues. The CDR3 sequence is CASSIGASGHHYEQYF. CDR3 nucleotide sequence: TGTGCCAGTAGTATAGGGGCTAGCGGACATCATTACGAGCAGTACTTC.

The V call is TRBV5-4, the J call TRBJ2-3; the D gene is possibly TRBD1 (5 bases). Trimming pared 5 bases from V and 3 bases from J, leaving 16 bases between. This CDR3 region has 15 residues. The germline V gene encodes CDR1 SGHNT and CDR2 YYREEE (reference sequence). The CDR3 protein is CASSPDMMGTDTQYF. CDR3 DNA: TGTGCCAGCAGTCCGGACATGATGGGTACAGATACGCAGTATTTT.

This clone occurred once. The rearrangement uses TRBV5-1 and TRBJ2-3, with 11 positions matching TRBD2. V was clipped by 2 bases and J by 5 bases; unmatched bases: 4. Germline CDR1 SGHRS, CDR2 YFSETQ. CDR3 length: 15 amino acids. In DNA, the CDR3 is TGCGCCAGCAGCTTTAGCGGGGGGGCGGTAGATACGCAGTATTTT. Protein sequence: CASSFSGGAVDTQYF.

As DNA, the CDR3 is TGTGCCTGGGAACAGGGGGCAACTAATGAAAAACTGTTTTTT. Its translation: CAWEQGATNEKLFF. The chain recombines TRBV30 with TRBJ1-4; 8 bases are shared with TRBD1. CDR1 GTSNPN and CDR2 SVGIG come from the germline V gene (reference sequence). This CDR3 is 14 amino acids long. V lost 5 bases to trimming and J lost 0 bases; unmatched junction nucleotides: 2.

CDR3 in amino acids: CAWASAGASGYTF. The CDR3 coding sequence is TGTGCCTGGGCGTCGGCCGGCGCTTCTGGCTACACCTTC. The chain is built from TRBV30 and TRBJ1-2, with D unclear. The CDR3 runs 13 residues. Germline assignment: CDR1 GTSNPN and CDR2 SVGIG (reference sequence). Trimming stripped 5 bases from V and 7 bases from J, with 17 bases between.

The chain couples TRBV14 to TRBJ2-3, with D uncertain. Germline V gene lookup returns CDR1 SGHDN and CDR2 FVKESK. The CDR3 contains 13 residues. The V end lost 4 bases, the J end lost 5 bases, and 10 bases lay between the germline ends. The CDR3 region has the DNA TGTGCCAGCAGCCTCACCAGTTTAGATACGCAGTATTTT. Its protein product is CASSLTSLDTQYF.

J is TRBJ2-1 and V is TRBV5-4; 9 bases agree with TRBD2. The ends lost 0 bases at V and 8 bases at J; junction bases unmatched: 6. This CDR3 contains 15 residues. Looked up from germline, CDR1 is SGHNT and CDR2 is YYREEE (reference sequence). The CDR3 is CASSLERGEIYEQFF. CDR3 bases: TGTGCCAGCAGCTTGGAGCGGGGGGAAATCTATGAGCAGTTCTTC.

This chain joins TRBV4-2 and TRBJ2-1, with D possibly matching TRBD1 (5 bases). Between the trimmed V and J ends, which lost 0 bases and 9 bases, there was a span of 12 bases. CDR3 length equals 14 residues. CDR1 LGHNA and CDR2 YNFKEQ come from the germline V gene. CDR3 in amino acids: CASSQDELGLEQFF. The CDR3 nucleotides read TGTGCCAGCAGCCAAGACGAATTGGGGCTTGAGCAGTTCTTC.

The chain links TRBV2 to TRBJ2-7, with D possibly matching TRBD1 (6 bases). The CDR3 has 12 residues. V dropped 5 bases and J dropped 6 bases, with 11 bases sitting between them. The germline V gene has CDR1 SNHLY and CDR2 FYNNEI. CDR3 nucleotide sequence: TGTGCCAGCAGTAGGACAGATCTCGAGCAGTACTTC. Its protein is CASSRTDLEQYF.

This sequence joins TRBV19 and TRBJ1-4; 10 positions match TRBD1. After removal of 4 bases from V and 3 bases from J, the junction contained 5 bases not matched to a gene. The germline gives CDR1 LNHDA, CDR2 SQIVND (reference sequence). CDR3 size: 16 residues. The CDR3 here is CASSTGQGKANEKLFF. The CDR3, as DNA: TGTGCCAGTAGTACGGGACAGGGGAAGGCTAATGAAAAACTGTTTTTT.

The genes are TRBV9 and TRBJ1-1; a weak D match, TRBD1 (5 bases). V lost 0 bases, J lost 3 bases, and 15 bases lay in between. Per germline, CDR1 SGDLS and CDR2 YYNGEE. The CDR3 has 16 amino acids. The CDR3 coding sequence is TGTGCCAGCAGCGTAGGATCGACGGGGGTAGACACTGAAGCTTTCTTT. Translated: CASSVGSTGVDTEAFF. Variable domain in full (rest from reference TRBV9 and TRBJ1-1): DSGVTQTPKHLITATGQRVTLRCSPRSGDLSVYWYQQSLDQGLQFLIQYYNGEERAKGNILERFSAQQFPDLHSELNLSSLELGDSALYFCASSVGSTGVDTEAFFGQGTRLTVV.

The CDR3 region is CASSSTPGTGNSEQYF. The CDR3 DNA reads TGTGCCAGCAGTTCTACTCCCGGGACAGGGAATTCCGAGCAGTACTTC. The gene calls are TRBV27 and TRBJ2-7; 9 bases fit TRBD1. Germline CDR1 MNHEY, CDR2 SMNVEV (reference sequence). J was trimmed by 6 bases and V by 4 bases; bases with no gene match: 13. CDR3 length: 16 amino acids.

The table lists this clone with a count of one. The chain is built from TRBV19 and TRBJ1-2; a possible D gene is TRBD1 (6 bases). This CDR3 is 15 amino acids long. CDR1 and CDR2 (germline): LNHDA, SQIVND (reference sequence). Trimming took 2 bases from V and 5 from J, leaving 15 bases between them. CDR3 sequence: CASSIRRQDWYGYTF. CDR3 DNA sequence: TGTGCCAGTAGTATACGACGACAGGATTGGTATGGCTACACCTTC.

The rearrangement joins TRBV2 to TRBJ2-7; D is unclear. The CDR3 runs 15 residues. The germline V gene encodes CDR1 SNHLY and CDR2 FYNNEI. Trimming pared 3 bases from V and 0 bases from J, leaving 12 bases between. The CDR3 here is CASSDSGRSSYEQYF. The CDR3 coding sequence is TGTGCCAGCAGTGATAGTGGTCGTAGCTCCTACGAGCAGTACTTC. The variable domain in full, with the rest retrieved from reference TRBV2 and TRBJ2-7, is EPEVTQTPSHQVTQMGQEVILRCVPISNHLYFYWYRQILGQKVEFLVSFYNNEISEKSEIFDDQFSVERPDGSNFTLKIRSTKLEDSAMYFCASSDSGRSSYEQYFGPGTRLTVT.

V is TRBV6-1 and J is TRBJ1-5; TRBD1 might be the D (6 bases). With 2 bases removed from V and 5 bases from J, the gap between germline ends came to 13 bases. The CDR3 is made up of 15 amino acids. Germline V gene data show CDR1 as MNHNS and CDR2 as SASEGT. In DNA, the CDR3 is TGTGCCAGCAGTGAAAGGGCCAGGGGAGATCAGCCCCAGCATTTT. It is translated as CASSERARGDQPQHF.

This chain connects TRBV6-1 to TRBJ1-1; D uncertain. V gave up 2 bases and J gave up 5 bases, with 9 bases separating them. Germline CDR1 and CDR2: MNHNS and SASEGT. The CDR3 has 13 residues. In DNA form, the CDR3 reads TGTGCCAGCAGTGAATTTTTTAGGACTGAAGCTTTCTTT. Its translation: CASSEFFRTEAFF.